The rows below give T cell receptor beta chains drawn from one sample of a study of blood T cell repertoires in COVID-19. The method was immunoSEQ multiplex PCR; TCRdb's version includes in-frame clones alone and lacks a portion of them. The sample consists of hundreds of thousands of clones, about 86% of them appearing once. The sample consisted of peripheral blood. These receptors originate from a man older than 75 with acute or convalescent COVID-19. Each CDR3 is given with its conserved first and last residue. The order of the fields is V gene, D gene, clone size, J gene, CDR3 DNA, CDR3 protein. D genes are given only for firm matches. Where a row states a size, it is once, few, many or the class of an expanded clone; other rows omit it.

>TRBV3-1/TRBV3-2|TRBD2|-|TRBJ2-3
TGTGCCAGCAGCCGCAGCGGGGGGGCCGCAGATACGCAGTATTTT
CASSRSGGAADTQYF
>TRBV6-5|-|-|TRBJ1-3
TGTGCCAGCAGTTTAAATGGGGCTCGAAACACCATATATTTT
CASSLNGARNTIYF
>TRBV3-1/TRBV3-2|-|-|TRBJ1-1
TGTGCCAGCAGCCTCCGACAGGCCCCCAACACTGAAGCTTTCTTT
CASSLRQAPNTEAFF
>TRBV7-8|TRBD1|-|TRBJ2-7
TGTGCCAGCAGCTTAACAGGGGGCGGATTTTCCTACGAGCAGTACTTC
CASSLTGGGFSYEQYF
>TRBV9|-|-|TRBJ2-2
TGTGCCAGCAGCGTCCGTCCGGCCGGGGAGCTGTTTTTT
CASSVRPAGELFF
>TRBV19|TRBD1|-|TRBJ2-5
TGTGCCAGTAGTTGGGGACAGGCCCAAGAGACCCAGTACTTC
CASSWGQAQETQYF
>TRBV15|-|few|TRBJ2-6
TGTGCCACCAGCAGAGAAACGGCTGGGGCCAACGTCCTGACTTTC
CATSRETAGANVLTF
>TRBV7-8|TRBD1|-|TRBJ1-2
TGTGCCAGCAGCTCTGGACAGGGCTTCTATGGCTACACCTTC
CASSSGQGFYGYTF
>TRBV18|-|-|TRBJ2-1
TGTGCCAGCTCACCACGGGGGGGCAACAATGAGCAGTTCTTC
CASSPRGGNNEQFF
>TRBV7-2|TRBD2|once|TRBJ2-1
TGTGCCAGCAGCTTACCCCCTGGACTAGCGGGAGGCAATGAGCAGTTCTTC
CASSLPPGLAGGNEQFF
>TRBV7-2|TRBD2|-|TRBJ2-1
TGTGCCAGCAGCTCTCGACTAGCGGGAGGGCTGGGTTCCTACAATGAGCAGTTCTTC
CASSSRLAGGLGSYNEQFF
>TRBV9|-|-|TRBJ2-5
TGTGCCAGCAGCGTTCGGGGTGGGGAGACCCAGTACTTC
CASSVRGGETQYF
>TRBV27|-|-|TRBJ2-3
TGTGCCAGCACCCCCGTGGGACACCGTGATACGCAGTATTTT
CASTPVGHRDTQYF
>TRBV14|TRBD1|-|TRBJ2-5
TGTGCCAGCAGCTATAGACAGGGGGCGAGAGAGACCCAGTACTTC
CASSYRQGARETQYF
>TRBV19|TRBD2|-|TRBJ2-2
TGTGCCAGTAAGGGGACTAGCGGGAGGGCTCTCACCGGGGAGCTGTTTTTT
CASKGTSGRALTGELFF
>TRBV6-6|-|-|TRBJ2-7
TGTGCCAGCAGTTACTCCGCGGGGCTTTCCTACGAGCAGTACTTC
CASSYSAGLSYEQYF
>TRBV7-2|-|-|TRBJ2-2
TGTGCCAGCAGCTTAGCGGAGTACACCGGGGAGCTGTTTTTT
CASSLAEYTGELFF
>TRBV6-6|TRBD1|-|TRBJ1-2
TGTGCCAGCAGTTTTCGGACAGGGGGCTTGGGTGGCTACACCTTC
CASSFRTGGLGGYTF
>TRBV28|-|-|TRBJ2-1
TGTGCCAGCCTTAGTTTGGTTTACAATGAGCAGTTCTTC
CASLSLVYNEQFF
>TRBV28|TRBD1|-|TRBJ1-3
TGTGCCAGCAGTTTATTGACAGGGGGCGGATTTGGAAACACCATATATTTT
CASSLLTGGGFGNTIYF
>TRBV2|TRBD2|once|TRBJ2-3
TGTGCCAGCAGCCTTCGAGCGGGAAACACAGATACGCAGTATTTT
CASSLRAGNTDTQYF
>TRBV29-1|TRBD1|-|TRBJ2-2
TGCAGCGTTGAAAGGACAGGGGGCTCCGGGGAGCTGTTTTTT
CSVERTGGSGELFF
>TRBV24-1|TRBD1|-|TRBJ2-7
TGTGCCACCAGTGTCGACCGGGACAGGAGCCCTCCCCTTCCCTACGAGCAGTACTTC
CATSVDRDRSPPLPYEQYF
>TRBV6-6|TRBD1|-|TRBJ1-1
TGTGCCAGCAGTCGACCATCCGGGACAGGGGGCTCAGGAGCTTTCTTT
CASSRPSGTGGSGAFF
>TRBV7-9|TRBD1|once|TRBJ1-6
TGTGCCAGCAGCCCCGGGACAGCGAATTCACCCCTCCACTTT
CASSPGTANSPLHF
>TRBV6-7|-|-|TRBJ1-1
TGTGCCAGCAGTTACTCGCATGGACTTGAAGCTTTCTTT
CASSYSHGLEAFF
>TRBV5-4|TRBD2|-|TRBJ2-7
TGTGCCAGCAGCAAAACGGGACTAGCGATTTCCGAGCAGTACTTC
CASSKTGLAISEQYF
>TRBV5-4|TRBD2|-|TRBJ2-3
TGTGCCAGCAGCTTTGAGGGACTAGCGGATACAGATACGCAGTATTTT
CASSFEGLADTDTQYF
>TRBV7-3|TRBD1|-|TRBJ2-3
TGTGCCAGCAGCCCAGGGACAGGATATGGGACAGATACGCAGTATTTT
CASSPGTGYGTDTQYF
>TRBV7-9|TRBD2|-|TRBJ2-3
TGTGCCAGCAGCTCATCCGGGACTAGCGGGCGGGCCATCACAGATACGCAGTATTTT
CASSSSGTSGRAITDTQYF
>TRBV5-1|TRBD1|-|TRBJ1-4
TGCGCCAGCAGCGTAACCGGGACAGGGCGGACTAATGAAAAACTGTTTTTT
CASSVTGTGRTNEKLFF
>TRBV11-3|TRBD2|-|TRBJ2-1
TGTGCCAGCAGCTACCGAGCGGGAGATCGGCCCAATGAGCAGTTCTTC
CASSYRAGDRPNEQFF
>TRBV7-2|TRBD1|-|TRBJ1-1
TGTGCCAGCAGCCAGGGACAGGGGCGAGATACTGAAGCTTTCTTT
CASSQGQGRDTEAFF
>TRBV5-1|TRBD1|-|TRBJ2-7
TGCGCCAGCAGCACCCGGACAGGGGGCGAGAGAGAGCAGTACTTC
CASSTRTGGEREQYF
>TRBV19|TRBD1|-|TRBJ1-5
TGTGCCAGTAGTATGTCTAGGGCAGGGGGCGGTCAGCCCCAGCATTTT
CASSMSRAGGGQPQHF
>TRBV4-2|TRBD1|-|TRBJ1-3
TGTGCCAGCAGCCTACCGGGACAGGGATCTTCCTCTGGAAACACCATATATTTT
CASSLPGQGSSSGNTIYF
>TRBV28|-|-|TRBJ1-5
TGTGCCAGCAGACGCCCTCGAGGCAATCAGCCCCAGCATTTT
CASRRPRGNQPQHF
>TRBV28|TRBD2|-|TRBJ2-7
TGTGCCAGCATTCCCCCGGGACTAGCGGGAGGTTCGTACTTC
CASIPPGLAGGSYF
>TRBV9|TRBD2|few|TRBJ2-3
TGTGCCAGCAGCCCCGCGGGGGGACCCACAGATACGCAGTATTTT
CASSPAGGPTDTQYF
>TRBV11-3|TRBD2|-|TRBJ2-7
TGTGCCAGCAGCTTGGGTCTAGCGGGCCTCTACGAGCAGTACTTC
CASSLGLAGLYEQYF